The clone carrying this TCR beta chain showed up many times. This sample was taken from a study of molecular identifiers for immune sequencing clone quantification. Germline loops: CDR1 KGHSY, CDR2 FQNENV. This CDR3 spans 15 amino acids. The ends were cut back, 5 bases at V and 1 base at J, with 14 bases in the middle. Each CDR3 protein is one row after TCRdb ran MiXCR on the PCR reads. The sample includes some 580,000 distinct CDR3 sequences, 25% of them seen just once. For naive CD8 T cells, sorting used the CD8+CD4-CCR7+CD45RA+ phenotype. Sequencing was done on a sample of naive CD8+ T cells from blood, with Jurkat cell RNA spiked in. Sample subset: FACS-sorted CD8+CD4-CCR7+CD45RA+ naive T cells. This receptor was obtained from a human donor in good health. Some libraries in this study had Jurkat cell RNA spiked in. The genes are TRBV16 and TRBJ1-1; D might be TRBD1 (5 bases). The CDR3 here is CASSDWTPSNTEAFF. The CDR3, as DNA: TGTGCCAGCAGCGACTGGACACCGTCGAACACTGAAGCTTTCTTT.